Following are 32 T cell receptor beta chains from one sample sequenced in a study of T cell changes during pregnancy in multiple sclerosis. Sequencing used immunoSEQ multiplex PCR; TCRdb keeps in-frame clones, though not all of them. The sample records roughly 57,000 clones, about 90% being singletons. Sequences were derived from CD4+ T cells from peripheral blood mononuclear cells, sampled after pregnancy. These receptors were collected from a female donor with multiple sclerosis, enrolled in a pregnancy study.

The rearrangement joins TRBV19 to TRBJ2-7; 8 bases map to TRBD2. Germline values: CDR1 LNHDA, CDR2 SQIVND (reference sequence). With 6 bases clipped from V and 2 bases from J, the junction kept 6 bases outside the gene matches. The CDR3 has 14 amino acids. The CDR3 nucleotides read TGTGCCAGTAGAACGGCGGGGGGACCCTACGAGCAGTACTTC. This encodes CASRTAGGPYEQYF.

The chain employs TRBV10-3 and TRBJ1-2, with TRBD1 identical over 11 bases. The V gene's germline CDR1 is ENHRY and CDR2 SYGVKD. The J segment lost 4 bases and the V segment lost 3 bases, leaving 7 bases of the junction unmatched. The CDR3 spans 16 residues. In DNA form, the CDR3 reads TGTGCCATCAGTGATTTAGGGGACAGGGGGGGCTATGGCTACACCTTC. Protein sequence: CAISDLGDRGGYGYTF.

The chain joins TRBV11-1 to TRBJ1-2; TRBD1 might be the D (6 bases). Germline V gene sequence: CDR1 SGHAT, CDR2 FQDESV (reference sequence). Trimming took 5 bases from V and 4 from J, leaving 8 bases between them. The CDR3 spans 12 residues. The CDR3 reads CASSTQGYGYTF. CDR3 DNA sequence: TGTGCCAGCAGCACACAGGGCTATGGCTACACCTTC.

Points on this clone: The sample contains more than one DNA sequence encoding this CDR3. This sequence joins TRBV2 and TRBJ1-1; D might be TRBD1 (5 bases). CDR1 is SNHLY and CDR2 is FYNNEI in the germline V gene. This CDR3 spans 14 amino acids. The ends were cut back, 2 bases at V and 1 base at J, with 8 bases in the middle. The CDR3 sequence is CASSERQGNTEAFF. Written as DNA, the CDR3 is TGTGCCAGCAGTGAAAGGCAGGGGAACACTGAAGCTTTCTTT. Variable domain in full (rest from reference TRBV2 and TRBJ1-1): EPEVTQTPSHQVTQMGQEVILRCVPISNHLYFYWYRQILGQKVEFLVSFYNNEISEKSEIFDDQFSVERPDGSNFTLKIRSTKLEDSAMYFCASSERQGNTEAFFGQGTRLTVV.

This sequence joins TRBV19 and TRBJ1-2; tentatively, D is TRBD1 (5 bases). Germline V gives CDR1 LNHDA, CDR2 SQIVND (reference sequence). The CDR3 runs 12 residues. V shed 6 bases and J shed 4 bases, with 9 bases lying between them. CDR3 DNA sequence: TGTGCCAGTAGCCCGGGGGGCTATGGCTACACCTTC. Translation gives CASSPGGYGYTF.

V gene TRBV6-5 combines with J gene TRBJ2-2, with a tentative D call TRBD1 (5 bases). V was pared by 3 bases and J by 0 bases, with 11 bases between. Germline V gene data show CDR1 as MNHEY and CDR2 as SVGAGI. CDR3 size: 16 residues. CDR3 region: CASSYLGATNTGELFF. The CDR3 coding sequence is TGTGCCAGCAGTTATCTAGGGGCGACGAACACCGGGGAGCTGTTTTTT.

Only one count was recorded for this clone. J is TRBJ2-3 and V is TRBV7-2, with TRBD2 matching over 15 bases. The V gene end was trimmed by 5 bases and the J gene end by 8 bases; junction bases not matched to a gene: 2. The CDR3 totals 14 residues. The germline V gene has CDR1 SGHTA and CDR2 FQGNSA. In nucleotides, the CDR3 is TGTGCCAGCAGCACGGGACTAGCGGGGGGTACGCAGTATTTT. Encoded protein: CASSTGLAGGTQYF.

J is TRBJ2-1 and V is TRBV5-8; weak D call: TRBD2 (6 bases). Germline V lookup: CDR1 SGHTS, CDR2 YDEGEE. Between the trimmed V and J ends, which lost 5 bases and 5 bases, there was a span of 17 bases. CDR3 length: 15 amino acids. The CDR3 loop is CASRYPGTYNNEQFF. In nucleotides, the CDR3 is TGTGCCAGCAGATACCCCGGGACTTATAACAATGAGCAGTTCTTC.

J is TRBJ1-5 and V is TRBV28; 8 bases line up with TRBD1. This CDR3 contains 15 residues. The germline CDR1 and CDR2 sequences are MDHEN and SYDVKM. Trimming took 3 bases from V and 6 from J; bases not matched to a gene: 7. The DNA for the CDR3 is TGTGCCAGCAGTTTCATACAGGGGGTATCTCAGCCCCAGCATTTT. It specifies CASSFIQGVSQPQHF.

This sequence joins TRBV28 and TRBJ2-5; 7 nucleotides match TRBD2. Losses at the gene ends were 6 bases for V and 4 bases for J; bases not matched to a gene: 8. Germline assignment: CDR1 MDHEN and CDR2 SYDVKM. The CDR3 sequence is 14 residues long. As DNA, the CDR3 is TGTGCCAGCAGGTGGCGCTCTAGCGGAGAGACCCAGTACTTC. Translated, it gives CASRWRSSGETQYF. The whole variable domain, remainder taken from reference TRBV28 and TRBJ2-5, is DVKVTQSSRYLVKRTGEKVFLECVQDMDHENMFWYRQDPGLGLRLIYFSYDVKMKEKGDIPEGYSVSREKKERFSLILESASTNQTSMYLCASRWRSSGETQYFGPGTRLLVL.

The gene calls are TRBV25-1 and TRBJ1-4; TRBD1 aligns across 8 bases. This CDR3 spans 14 amino acids. Germline CDR1 is MGHDK and CDR2 is SYGVNS. With V trimmed by 4 bases and J by 6 bases, 4 bases remained unmatched. The CDR3 sequence is CASSGTGTDEKLFF. The CDR3 DNA reads TGTGCCAGCAGTGGGACAGGGACTGATGAAAAACTGTTTTTT.

This chain links TRBV11-2 with TRBJ1-6; 8 positions agree with TRBD1. Germline values: CDR1 SGHAT, CDR2 FQNNGV. Unmatched junction bases numbered 15, after V lost 6 bases and J lost 8 bases. This CDR3 comprises 17 residues. CDR3 amino acids: CASSQGWNRGGDSPLHF. The CDR3 coding sequence is TGTGCCAGCAGTCAAGGATGGAACAGGGGGGGAGATTCACCCCTCCACTTT.

The rearrangement joins TRBV5-4 to TRBJ2-7; 11 bases align to TRBD1. The CDR3 has 15 residues. V trimming: 4 bases; J trimming: 4 bases; junction bases outside the gene matches: 7. In germline, CDR1 is SGHNT, CDR2 YYREEE (reference sequence). In DNA, the CDR3 is TGTGCCAGCAGCCGGGGACAGGGGGTAGAGTACGAGCAGTACTTC. Its translation: CASSRGQGVEYEQYF.

The chain employs TRBV6-1 and TRBJ1-5; unclear D gene. With 4 bases removed from V and 2 bases from J, the gap between germline ends came to 15 bases. The CDR3 is 16 residues long. CDR1 is MNHNS and CDR2 is SASEGT in the germline V gene. The CDR3 nucleotides read TGTGCCAGCAGTGGTCGGGAGGCTCCACGCAATCAGCCCCAGCATTTT. Residues: CASSGREAPRNQPQHF.

CDR3 protein: CASSIGPGGTEAFF. CDR3 nucleotide sequence: TGTGCCAGTAGTATAGGGCCGGGGGGGACTGAAGCTTTCTTT. The V call is TRBV19, the J call TRBJ1-1; tentative D call: TRBD1 (5 bases). Germline CDR1 is LNHDA and CDR2 is SQIVND (reference sequence). Trimming pared 1 base from V and 5 bases from J, leaving 11 bases between. The CDR3 length is 14 residues.

V gene TRBV25-1 combines with J gene TRBJ1-2; D ambiguous. Germline-derived CDR1 and CDR2 are MGHDK and SYGVNS. V dropped 3 bases and J dropped 6 bases, with 20 bases sitting between them. The CDR3 totals 16 residues. The CDR3 nucleotides read TGTGCCAGCAGTGACGTGAGGTCCCCCAGGAGGGATGGCTACACCTTC. This translates into CASSDVRSPRRDGYTF.

The chain carries TRBV4-3 and TRBJ2-1; 9 positions agree with TRBD1. CDR3 length: 15 amino acids. V gave up 3 bases and J gave up 5 bases; unmatched junction bases: 5. Per germline, CDR1 LGHNA and CDR2 YSLEER. The CDR3: CASSQPDRGNNEQFF. CDR3 nucleotides: TGCGCCAGCAGCCAGCCTGACAGGGGGAACAATGAGCAGTTCTTC.

The J gene is TRBJ1-5, the V gene TRBV27; tentatively, D is TRBD1 (6 bases). Germline-derived CDR1 and CDR2 are MNHEY and SMNVEV (reference sequence). V was cut by 5 bases and J by 2 bases, with 10 bases left in between. The CDR3 runs 14 residues. This chain's CDR3 is CASSLQGGNQPQHF. The DNA of the CDR3 is TGTGCCAGCAGTCTACAGGGAGGCAATCAGCCCCAGCATTTT.

The V gene is TRBV6-6, the J gene TRBJ1-1, with D unresolved. Trimming left V 4 bases short and J 5 bases short, with 14 bases between. CDR3 length: 14 residues. Germline CDR1 MNHNY, CDR2 SVGAGI (reference sequence). This CDR3 is CASSSLLGRTEAFF. In DNA form, the CDR3 reads TGTGCCAGCAGTTCCTTACTCGGGAGAACTGAAGCTTTCTTT.

This chain links TRBV28 with TRBJ1-2; no clear D gene. The germline V gene has CDR1 MDHEN and CDR2 SYDVKM. Trimming stripped 5 bases from V and 3 bases from J, with 7 bases between. This CDR3 contains 12 residues. CDR3 in amino acids: CASSPRDYGYTF. In DNA, the CDR3 is TGTGCCAGCAGTCCCCGCGACTATGGCTACACCTTC.

J is TRBJ2-3 and V is TRBV7-2, with a weak D call TRBD2 (7 bases). The ends were cut back, 3 bases at V and 2 bases at J, with 12 bases in the middle. The CDR3 has 15 amino acids. From germline, CDR1 is SGHTA and CDR2 FQGNSA. The DNA of the CDR3 is TGTGCCAGCAGCTTGGTGGGGGGGGCCACAGATACGCAGTATTTT. Residues: CASSLVGGATDTQYF.

The chain recombines TRBV2 with TRBJ2-5; tentative D call: TRBD2 (5 bases). Germline CDR1 reads SNHLY; CDR2 reads FYNNEI. The CDR3 contains 14 residues. V was clipped by 3 bases and J by 2 bases, with 10 bases between them. CDR3 bases: TGTGCCAGCAGTGATCTCCGGGGACAAGAGACCCAGTACTTC. Translated: CASSDLRGQETQYF.

The V gene is TRBV7-2, the J gene TRBJ2-7; TRBD2 might be the D (6 bases). Germline CDR1 reads SGHTA; CDR2 reads FQGNSA. The CDR3 consists of 14 residues. Trimming cost V 1 base and J 2 bases, with 9 bases left between them. The CDR3 coding sequence is TGTGCCAGCAGCTTAGGGGGGGTCACCTACGAGCAGTACTTC. It yields the protein CASSLGGVTYEQYF.

V is TRBV30 and J is TRBJ1-5; 7 nucleotides align to TRBD1. The V segment lost 3 bases and the J segment 4 bases; nucleotides outside the gene matches: 18. Germline CDR1 GTSNPN, CDR2 SVGIG (reference sequence). The CDR3 sequence is 18 residues long. CDR3 sequence (DNA): TGTGCCTGGAGCCCGTCTAGGTCCGGGACAGCGTTAAATCAGCCCCAGCATTTT. It yields the protein CAWSPSRSGTALNQPQHF.

The chain couples TRBV18 to TRBJ1-5, with TRBD1 matching 8 bases. Germline CDR1 and CDR2: KGHSH and LQKENI. With 5 bases clipped from V and 5 bases from J, the junction kept 8 bases outside the gene matches. The CDR3 extends over 15 amino acids. CDR3 loop: CASSSETGGDQPQHF. CDR3 sequence (DNA): TGTGCCAGCTCATCGGAAACAGGGGGTGATCAGCCCCAGCATTTT.

This chain uses TRBV5-1 with TRBJ1-1, with a weak D call TRBD1 (5 bases). Germline V gene data show CDR1 as SGHRS and CDR2 as YFSETQ. V was clipped by 4 bases and J by 2 bases, with 12 bases between them. This CDR3 comprises 14 residues. CDR3 bases: TGCGCCAGCAGCCTTACTCAGGGTAACACTGAAGCTTTCTTT. Its translation is CASSLTQGNTEAFF.

The chain is built from TRBV14 and TRBJ1-1; maybe TRBD1 (5 bases). Germline-derived CDR1 and CDR2 are SGHDN and FVKESK. V was clipped by 4 bases and J by 4 bases, with 19 bases between them. The CDR3 spans 16 residues. CDR3 sequence: CASSPQRKGLSTEAFF. DNA for the CDR3: TGTGCCAGCAGCCCCCAAAGGAAGGGGTTGAGCACTGAAGCTTTCTTT.

The chain is built from TRBV7-9 and TRBJ1-2; D gene unclear. This CDR3 comprises 12 residues. V was trimmed by 3 bases and J by 5 bases, leaving 7 bases between them. CDR1 is SEHNR, CDR2 FQNEAQ, per germline (reference sequence). This CDR3 is CASSLRIYGYTF. DNA for the CDR3: TGTGCCAGCAGCTTGCGGATTTATGGCTACACCTTC.

This clone was observed a single time. The chain employs TRBV11-3 and TRBJ2-3; 13 bases align to TRBD2. CDR3 length: 17 amino acids. The germline V gene encodes CDR1 SGHNT and CDR2 YENEEA. Trimming cost V 1 base and J 5 bases; bases outside gene matches: 6. In DNA form, the CDR3 reads TGTGCCAGCAGCTTAGGTACTAGCGGGGGGGCCCAAGATACGCAGTATTTT. This sequence encodes CASSLGTSGGAQDTQYF.

The rearrangement uses TRBV9 and TRBJ2-3; 15 bases are a match to TRBD2. The ends lost 5 bases at V and 5 bases at J; junction bases unmatched: 6. Germline assignment: CDR1 SGDLS and CDR2 YYNGEE. The CDR3 is 16 amino acids. CDR3 nucleotide sequence: TGTGCCAGCAGGGGGACGGGACTAGCGGGGGGAGATACGCAGTATTTT. Its protein is CASRGTGLAGGDTQYF.

The gene calls are TRBV10-3 and TRBJ2-7; a weak D match, TRBD1 (6 bases). V was trimmed by 4 bases and J by 1 base, leaving 11 bases between them. Germline V gives CDR1 ENHRY, CDR2 SYGVKD. This CDR3 is built from 14 residues. CDR3 residues: CAISGQVGSYEQYF. The CDR3 DNA is TGTGCCATCAGTGGACAGGTCGGGTCCTACGAGCAGTACTTC.

The J gene is TRBJ2-2, the V gene TRBV19, with D maybe TRBD1 (6 bases). With 6 bases removed from V and 6 bases from J, the gap between germline ends came to 20 bases. Germline V CDR1 and CDR2: LNHDA, SQIVND (reference sequence). The CDR3 length is 16 residues. The CDR3 spells CASSISGTPVAGELFF. The CDR3 bases are TGTGCCAGTAGCATCTCCGGGACACCGGTCGCCGGGGAGCTGTTTTTT.